Listed here are 16 T cell receptor beta chains from one sample, sequenced in a study of response to subunit inactivated influenza vaccine. TCRdb passed the RT-PCR reads through MiXCR, listing each CDR3 protein once. The data contain about 500,000 distinct CDR3 sequences, 15% to 20% of them singletons. The sequenced sample was CD4+ T cells sorted from PBMCs, obtained roughly 24 months after vaccination. The receptor source for this set is a man aged 50 to 69 who received an inactivated influenza vaccine.

There are many counts of this clonotype. The rearrangement uses TRBV5-1 and TRBJ2-3; D is perhaps TRBD2 (5 bases). CDR3 size: 14 residues. Trimming stripped 4 bases from V and 2 bases from J, with 11 bases between. CDR1 SGHRS and CDR2 YFSETQ come from the germline V gene. This CDR3 reads CASSPPGNTDTQYF. The CDR3 DNA reads TGCGCCAGCAGCCCCCCGGGAAACACAGATACGCAGTATTTT.

This clonotype was detected ten times or more. The CDR3 DNA sequence: TGTGCCAGCAGAGCAGGGAGGAAAGCTAACTATGGCTACACCTTC. Its protein product is CASRAGRKANYGYTF. V usage is TRBV12-3 or TRBV12-4 and J usage is TRBJ1-2, with D tentatively TRBD1 (5 bases). The CDR3 spans 15 residues. V lost 6 bases and J lost 0, with 14 bases in between.

The sample holds many counts of this clonotype. This sequence joins TRBV27 and TRBJ1-5; D is perhaps TRBD1 (6 bases). This CDR3 comprises 15 residues. Germline-derived CDR1 and CDR2 are MNHEY and SMNVEV (reference sequence). The ends were cut back, 4 bases at V and 3 bases at J, with 13 bases in the middle. The CDR3 is CASSSVDRDNQPQHF. CDR3 nucleotide sequence: TGTGCCAGCAGTTCCGTGGACAGAGACAATCAGCCCCAGCATTTT.

This sequence joins TRBV4-3 and TRBJ2-3; maybe TRBD2 (6 bases). V was pared by 0 bases and J by 1 base, with 14 bases between. The CDR3 covers 17 residues. The germline CDR1 and CDR2 sequences are LGHNA and YSLEER. Here the CDR3 DNA reads TGCGCCAGCAGCCAAGATTGGAGGGCGACTCGCACAGATACGCAGTATTTT. Protein: CASSQDWRATRTDTQYF.

This clonotype has more than one count but fewer than ten. The CDR3 DNA follows: TGTGCCAGCAGCTTAAACCCAGTGGGTAGCACAGATACGCAGTATTTT. This codes for CASSLNPVGSTDTQYF. This chain joins TRBV7-2 and TRBJ2-3; D gene uncertain. V lost 2 bases to trimming and J lost 0 bases, with 12 bases between them. Germline V gives CDR1 SGHTA, CDR2 FQGNSA. This CDR3 contains 16 residues. Filled out from reference TRBV7-2 and TRBJ2-3, the complete variable domain reads GAGVSQSPSNKVTEKGKDVELRCDPISGHTALYWYRQSLGQGLEFLIYFQGNSAPDKSGLPSDRFSAERTGGSVSTLTIQRTQQEDSAVYLCASSLNPVGSTDTQYFGPGTRLTVL.

The V gene is TRBV11-2, the J gene TRBJ2-1, with D perhaps TRBD1 (5 bases). V shed 5 bases and J shed 6 bases, with 17 bases lying between them. This CDR3 has 15 residues. In germline, CDR1 is SGHAT, CDR2 FQNNGV. CDR3 DNA sequence: TGTGCCAGCAGCCCACTTTCAGGGCGTCGCAATGAGCAGTTCTTC. Translated, it gives CASSPLSGRRNEQFF.

This clonotype was observed a handful of times. This CDR3 reads CASSPSGRTQFF. CDR3 DNA sequence: TGTGCCAGCAGCCCTAGCGGGAGAACGCAGTTCTTC. V usage is TRBV14 and J usage is TRBJ2-1; 10 bases line up with TRBD2. This CDR3 contains 12 residues. Germline CDR1 SGHDN, CDR2 FVKESK. The V segment lost 4 bases and the J segment 12 bases; nucleotides outside the gene matches: 3.

This clonotype was seen a handful of times. The V and J genes are TRBV7-8 and TRBJ1-1; D ambiguous. Trimming pared 7 bases from V and 1 base from J, leaving 10 bases between. The CDR3 has 13 residues. Looked up from germline, CDR1 is SGHVS and CDR2 is FQNEAQ. CDR3 nucleotide sequence: TGTGCCAGCACGCGCGAGGAGAACACTGAAGCTTTCTTT. Protein sequence: CASTREENTEAFF. Using reference TRBV7-8 and TRBJ1-1 for the parts outside the CDR3, the full variable domain is GAGVSQSPRYKVAKRGQDVALRCDPISGHVSLFWYQQALGQGPEFLTYFQNEAQLDKSGLPSDRFFAERPEGSVSTLKIQRTQQEDSAVYLCASTREENTEAFFGQGTRLTVV.

This clonotype turned up a few times. J is TRBJ2-3 and V is TRBV20-1; TRBD1 matches at 9 bases. Germline assignment: CDR1 DFQATT and CDR2 SNEGSKA (reference sequence). The CDR3 consists of 16 residues. Trimming cost V 1 base and J 0 bases; bases outside gene matches: 5. The CDR3 DNA sequence: TGCAGTGCTAGAGGGCTGGGACAGGGAAGCACAGATACGCAGTATTTT. The encoded protein is CSARGLGQGSTDTQYF.

This clonotype was counted between two and nine times. In DNA form, the CDR3 reads TGTGCCAGCAGCACAGGGGGTGTCTATAATTCACCCCTCCACTTT. Amino acids: CASSTGGVYNSPLHF. The V call is TRBV2, the J call TRBJ1-6; 8 bases fit TRBD1. Germline trimming cut 6 bases from V and 3 bases from J; bases unmatched to any gene: 4. The CDR3 consists of 15 residues. CDR1 is SNHLY and CDR2 is FYNNEI in the germline V gene.

The rearrangement joins TRBV29-1 to TRBJ2-5; 9 nucleotides line up with TRBD1. There are 14 residues in the CDR3. Trimming cost V 4 bases and J 2 bases; bases outside gene matches: 5. CDR1 is SQVTM and CDR2 is ANQGSEA in the germline V gene. The DNA of the CDR3 is TGCAGCGTTGCGTTAGGGACAGGGCAAGAGACCCAGTACTTC. Translated: CSVALGTGQETQYF.

This clonotype was seen at least ten times. This rearrangement joins TRBV12-3 or TRBV12-4 to TRBJ1-1; D might be TRBD1 (5 bases). V dropped 3 bases and J dropped 6 bases, with 14 bases sitting between them. The CDR3 totals 14 residues. The CDR3 loop reads CASSLKGQSAEAFF. In DNA, the CDR3 is TGTGCCAGCAGTTTGAAGGGGCAGTCGGCTGAAGCTTTCTTT.

This clonotype showed up just a few times. V and J are TRBV10-3 and TRBJ2-5; 11 nucleotides match TRBD1. Germline values: CDR1 ENHRY, CDR2 SYGVKD. This CDR3 contains 14 residues. Trimming cost V 10 bases and J 4 bases; bases outside gene matches: 8. This CDR3 is CATGQGASGETQYF. CDR3 in DNA: TGTGCCACCGGACAGGGGGCGAGTGGAGAGACCCAGTACTTC.

This clonotype was found many times. Here the CDR3 reads CASSLHRGKGNSPLHF. DNA of the CDR3: TGCGCCAGCAGCTTGCACCGGGGCAAGGGGAATTCACCCCTCCACTTT. The chain combines TRBV5-1 with TRBJ1-6; D possibly corresponds to TRBD1 (5 bases). There are 16 residues in the CDR3. Germline assignment: CDR1 SGHRS and CDR2 YFSETQ. The V gene lost 1 base and the J gene lost 7 bases, with 15 bases spanning the gap.

This sequence joins TRBV6-5 and TRBJ1-4, with 7 positions matching TRBD1. The junction had 6 bases not matched to a gene; V was cut back by 4 bases and J by 4 bases. CDR1 is MNHEY, CDR2 SVGAGI, per germline. This CDR3 contains 15 residues. CDR3 in DNA: TGTGCCAGCAGTTCCGGACAGGCGATTAATGAAAAACTGTTTTTT. Amino acid sequence: CASSSGQAINEKLFF.

The rearrangement uses TRBV18 and TRBJ2-7, with a possible D match to TRBD2 (7 bases). This CDR3 has 16 amino acids. The ends were cut back, 2 bases at V and 7 bases at J, with 21 bases in the middle. Germline lookup yields CDR1 KGHSH and CDR2 LQKENI. The CDR3 sequence is CASSPNVGGGAGEQYF. As DNA, the CDR3 is TGTGCCAGCTCACCAAACGTCGGCGGGGGCGCGGGGGAGCAGTACTTC. Using reference TRBV18 and TRBJ2-7 for the parts outside the CDR3, the full variable domain is NAGVMQNPRHLVRRRGQEARLRCSPMKGHSHVYWYRQLPEEGLKFMVYLQKENIIDESGMPKERFSAEFPKEGPSILRIQQVVRGDSAAYFCASSPNVGGGAGEQYFGPGTRLTVT.